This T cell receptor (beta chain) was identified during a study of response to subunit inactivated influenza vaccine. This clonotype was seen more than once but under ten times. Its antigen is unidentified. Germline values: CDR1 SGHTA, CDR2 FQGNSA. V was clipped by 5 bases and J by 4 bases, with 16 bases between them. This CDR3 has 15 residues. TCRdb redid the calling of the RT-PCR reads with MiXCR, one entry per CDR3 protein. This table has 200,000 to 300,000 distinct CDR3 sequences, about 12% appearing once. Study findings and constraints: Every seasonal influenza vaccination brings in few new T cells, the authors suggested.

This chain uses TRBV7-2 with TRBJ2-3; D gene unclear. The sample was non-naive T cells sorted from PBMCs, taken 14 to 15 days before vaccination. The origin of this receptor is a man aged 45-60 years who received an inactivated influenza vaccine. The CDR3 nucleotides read TGTGCCAGCAGCATGGGTCCCAAAGCCCCAGATACGCAGTATTTT. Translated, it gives CASSMGPKAPDTQYF.